Below are 14 T cell receptor beta chains sequenced from a single sample in a study of T cells after yellow fever vaccination. TCRdb reprocessed the 5' RACE reads via MiXCR and lists one record per CDR3 protein. This sample carries about 330,000 distinct CDR3 sequences, 4.1% of them seen once, and the ten largest clones take 20% to 25%. Here the sequenced sample was PBMCs, taken 5 days after the yellow fever booster vaccination. The receptors originated from a man in his late teens or twenties who received the YFV17D yellow fever vaccine.

This clonotype was observed at least ten times. The chain has TRBV27 and TRBJ2-5; D gene unclear. Germline loops: CDR1 MNHEY, CDR2 SMNVEV (reference sequence). This CDR3 contains 14 residues. V lost 4 bases and J lost 2, with 11 bases in between. Here the CDR3 DNA reads TGTGCCAGCAGTTCACCTACTCGGCAAGAGACCCAGTACTTC. This translates into CASSSPTRQETQYF.

The V call is TRBV5-1, the J call TRBJ1-2; D not certain. V was clipped by 0 bases and J by 0 bases, with 6 bases between them. This CDR3 has 14 amino acids. Germline CDR1 is SGHRS and CDR2 is YFSETQ. CDR3 DNA: TGCGCCAGCAGCTTGGAGGTAGCTAACTATGGCTACACCTTC. This sequence encodes CASSLEVANYGYTF.

This clonotype was seen a few times. The CDR3 is CASRMFGGANTGELFF. Written as DNA, the CDR3 is TGTGCCAGCAGGATGTTCGGGGGGGCGAACACCGGGGAGCTGTTTTTT. The chain recombines TRBV27 with TRBJ2-2; the match to TRBD2 covers 8 bases. Germline V gene lookup returns CDR1 MNHEY and CDR2 SMNVEV (reference sequence). Trimming removed 6 bases from V and 0 bases from J; junction bases left unmatched: 6. This CDR3 comprises 16 residues.

The chain has TRBV4-1 and TRBJ2-3; maybe TRBD2 (6 bases). The V end was cut by 4 bases, the J end by 9 bases, with 14 bases between. CDR1 and CDR2 (germline): MGHRA, YSYEKL. The CDR3 is 13 residues long. The CDR3 sequence is CASSPRQAGTQYF. The CDR3 nucleotides are TGCGCCAGCAGCCCACGGCAGGCGGGAACGCAGTATTTT.

J is TRBJ1-1 and V is TRBV5-6; D might be TRBD1 (5 bases). V was shortened by 0 bases and J by 0 bases, with 9 bases between the two germline ends. The CDR3 is 15 amino acids. Germline-derived CDR1 and CDR2 are SGHDT and YYEEEE. DNA for the CDR3: TGTGCCAGCAGCTTGGCCGGGGGGTTGAACACTGAAGCTTTCTTT. Translated: CASSLAGGLNTEAFF.

This clonotype was detected only once. The genes are TRBV14 and TRBJ2-5; D is unclear. CDR1 is SGHDN and CDR2 is FVKESK in the germline V gene. With 1 base removed from V and 3 bases from J, the gap between germline ends came to 9 bases. This CDR3 is 14 amino acids long. This CDR3 reads CASSQVRLKETQYF. The CDR3 DNA reads as TGTGCCAGCAGCCAAGTACGGCTGAAAGAGACCCAGTACTTC.

This clonotype showed up just a few times. The CDR3: CASSLLDQYLETQYF. Here the CDR3 DNA reads TGTGCCAGCAGCTTACTGGACCAATACTTAGAGACCCAGTACTTC. The chain couples TRBV7-9 to TRBJ2-5; no firm D call. Germline V lookup: CDR1 SEHNR, CDR2 FQNEAQ (reference sequence). The CDR3 extends over 15 amino acids. The ends were cut back, 2 bases at V and 4 bases at J, with 14 bases in the middle.

The chain recombines TRBV24-1 with TRBJ2-2; a possible D gene is TRBD1 (5 bases). The V end lost 5 bases, the J end lost 3 bases, and 9 bases lay between the germline ends. The CDR3 extends over 14 amino acids. Germline-derived CDR1 and CDR2 are KGHDR and SFDVKD. The CDR3 loop is CATSGLGDTGELFF. The CDR3 bases are TGTGCCACCAGTGGTTTAGGGGACACCGGGGAGCTGTTTTTT.

The chain is built from TRBV27 and TRBJ1-1; the D gene is possibly TRBD1 (6 bases). Germline CDR1 MNHEY, CDR2 SMNVEV (reference sequence). This CDR3 region has 12 residues. Trimming took off 4 bases at V and 8 bases at J, with 11 bases between the two ends. CDR3 amino acids: CASSSGGSEAFF. CDR3 sequence (DNA): TGTGCCAGCAGTTCCGGGGGCTCCGAAGCTTTCTTT.

This clonotype was seen ten or more times. V gene TRBV6-1 combines with J gene TRBJ2-3; TRBD1 is a possible D gene (5 bases). V lost 6 bases and J 2 bases, leaving 21 bases between the germline ends. The CDR3 is 17 residues long. The germline gives CDR1 MNHNS, CDR2 SASEGT. The CDR3 DNA reads as TGTGCCAGCAGCTCTCGGCAGGGAAAAGTGGACACAGATACGCAGTATTTT. Translated, it gives CASSSRQGKVDTDTQYF.

For this clonotype: Being one base from a much bigger clone, this may be a read error. The CDR3 DNA follows: TGCGCCAGGAGCACCGAAGGGGGGGGGTTTGACACTGAAGCTTTCTTT. Translating gives CARSTEGGGFDTEAFF. The chain carries TRBV5-1 and TRBJ1-1; D may be TRBD1 (6 bases). Trimming pared 8 bases from V and 3 bases from J, leaving 23 bases between. The CDR3 covers 16 residues. Germline V CDR1 and CDR2: SGHRS, YFSETQ.

The rearrangement uses TRBV7-2 and TRBJ1-6; no clear D gene. Trimming took 2 bases from V and 9 from J, leaving 17 bases between them. Per the germline V gene, CDR1 is SGHTA and CDR2 is FQGNSA. The CDR3 runs 16 residues. This CDR3 reads CASSLRALTPGSPLHF. DNA of the CDR3: TGTGCCAGCAGCTTAAGGGCACTCACACCGGGTTCACCCCTCCACTTT.

This clonotype was recorded at least ten times. The junction does not match germline at one end; this may be a read error. The genes are TRBV20-1 and TRBJ2-1; possibly TRBD2 for D (5 bases). Germline loops: CDR1 DFQATT, CDR2 SNEGSKA (reference sequence). CDR3 length equals 11 residues. DNA for the CDR3: TGCAGTGCCAGAGCGGACAATGAGCAGTTCTTC. As protein: CSARADNEQFF.

This clonotype occurred many times. The rearrangement links TRBV27 to TRBJ1-2, with D uncertain. The V and J ends lost 6 bases and 7 bases respectively, with 15 bases between them. The CDR3 is 13 amino acids. Germline values: CDR1 MNHEY, CDR2 SMNVEV (reference sequence). This CDR3 reads CASSPLRVAGYTF. In DNA form, the CDR3 reads TGTGCCAGCAGCCCCCTGCGTGTGGCTGGCTACACCTTC.